A selection of T cell receptor beta chains follows, all from one sample in a study of blood T cell repertoires in COVID-19. Profiling relied on immunoSEQ multiplex PCR, and the TCRdb table lists in-frame clones only, not all of them. The sample records about 180,000 clones, approximately 86% being singletons. Sample: peripheral blood. Receptor source: a woman aged 30 to 39 with active or convalescent COVID-19. Each CDR3 is given with its conserved first and last residue. D genes are given only for firm matches. The size of a clone is reported for some rows only, either as once, few or many, or as a class for expanded clones.

DNA,CDR3,size,J,D,V
TGTGCCAGCAGCTCGGACAATTATCAGCCCCAGCATTTT,CASSSDNYQPQHF,.,TRBJ1-5,.,TRBV7-6
TGTGCCAGCACTCAAGAGACCCAGTACTTC,CASTQETQYF,.,TRBJ2-5,.,TRBV6-5
TGTGCCAGCAGCCCCCGGACAGGGCCAAATGAAAAACTGTTTTTT,CASSPRTGPNEKLFF,few,TRBJ1-4,TRBD1,TRBV3-1/TRBV3-2
TGTGCCAGCAGCTTACTAGTGGGCGAGCAGTACTTC,CASSLLVGEQYF,.,TRBJ2-7,.,TRBV7-9
TGTGCCAGCAGTTATTCTCGGTCACGCGGTCCTGAAGCTTTCTTT,CASSYSRSRGPEAFF,.,TRBJ1-1,.,TRBV6-5
TGTGCCACCAGTGAATCGGGACAGGGCAATAGGGATGAGCAGTTCTTC,CATSESGQGNRDEQFF,.,TRBJ2-1,TRBD1,TRBV24-1
TGTGCCAGCAGCTCCCTAGCGGGAGGGCCCCCGTACTCCTACAATGAGCAGTTCTTC,CASSSLAGGPPYSYNEQFF,.,TRBJ2-1,TRBD2,TRBV11-2
TGTGCCAGCAGTTACTTAGGACCGAGGGACACTGAAGCTTTCTTT,CASSYLGPRDTEAFF,once,TRBJ1-1,.,TRBV6-5
TGTGCCAGCAGCCCGCGGGTGGGGGCGTCCTATAATTCACCCCTCCACTTT,CASSPRVGASYNSPLHF,.,TRBJ1-6,.,TRBV3-1/TRBV3-2
TGTGCCAGCAGCCCCATGACTAGCGGCTCCTACAATGAGCAGTTCTTC,CASSPMTSGSYNEQFF,.,TRBJ2-1,TRBD2,TRBV13
TGTGCCAGCAGTGGGCAGGGGTCGACTGAAGCTTTCTTT,CASSGQGSTEAFF,.,TRBJ1-1,.,TRBV2
TGTGCCAGTAGTATTGGTGCAGCTAACTATGGCTACACCTTC,CASSIGAANYGYTF,.,TRBJ1-2,.,TRBV19
TGTGCCAGTAGTATGGACAGGGGGCTAGGAACTGAAGCTTTCTTT,CASSMDRGLGTEAFF,.,TRBJ1-1,TRBD1,TRBV19
TGTGCCAGCAGCTTGGGGGGACTAGCCCTACTTACACAAGAGACCCAGTACTTC,CASSLGGLALLTQETQYF,.,TRBJ2-5,TRBD2,TRBV5-4
TGTGCCAGCCGGACAGGAGCTGGAAACACCATATATTTT,CASRTGAGNTIYF,.,TRBJ1-3,TRBD1,TRBV7-9
TGTGCCAGCAGTCCGGAGGCCTCTGGGGCTGAAGCTTTCTTT,CASSPEASGAEAFF,.,TRBJ1-1,.,TRBV6-5
TGTGCCAGCAGTCCTTTTATATTGGCCGTCCGGGGTTCACCCCTCCACTTT,CASSPFILAVRGSPLHF,.,TRBJ1-6,.,TRBV27
TGTGCCAGCTCGGGGACAGGGGGTATGAACACTGAAGCTTTCTTT,CASSGTGGMNTEAFF,.,TRBJ1-1,TRBD1,TRBV18
TGCGCCAGCAGCCAACTTGGACAGGGGCCTAGCACAGATACGCAGTATTTT,CASSQLGQGPSTDTQYF,.,TRBJ2-3,TRBD1,TRBV4-1
TGTGCCTGGAGTGAACAGAGCAATCAGCCCCAGCATTTT,CAWSEQSNQPQHF,.,TRBJ1-5,.,TRBV30
TGTGCCAGTAGTATTGGCAGGGACTCAAACATTCAGTACTTC,CASSIGRDSNIQYF,.,TRBJ2-4,.,TRBV19
TGTGCCAGCTCACCACTAGGGAGTCGAAACACCATATATTTT,CASSPLGSRNTIYF,.,TRBJ1-3,.,TRBV18
TGTGCCATCAGTGAGTCAACGGGGGTTAATGAAAAACTGTTTTTT,CAISESTGVNEKLFF,.,TRBJ1-4,.,TRBV10-3
TGTGCCAGCAGCTTAGTGAGAACTGAAGCTTTCTTT,CASSLVRTEAFF,.,TRBJ1-1,.,TRBV7-2
TGTGCCAGCAGTTCTACTGACACATTTAACTATGGCTACACCTTC,CASSSTDTFNYGYTF,.,TRBJ1-2,.,TRBV7-9